This record concerns one T cell receptor (beta chain) sequence. The source of the sample is a study of blood T cell repertoires in COVID-19. Across the whole study: PBMCs, B-cell-depleted T cells, or T cells were the source of the cDNA or gDNA that made up the material.

The assay was immunoSEQ multiplex PCR, and TCRdb's table has in-frame clones only and misses some. The sample lists 59,000 or so clones, more than 70% occurring once. The germline V gene encodes CDR1 SGHAT and CDR2 FQNNGV. V lost 0 bases, J lost 16 bases, and 6 bases stayed unmatched. The CDR3 consists of 12 residues. The chain carries TRBV11-2 and TRBJ2-1, with 7 bases matching TRBD2. The receptor's source is a man between 60 and 70 years old with acute or convalescent COVID-19. The sequencing sample was made of peripheral blood. This CDR3 is CASSLERTRRFF. DNA of the CDR3: TGTGCCAGCAGCTTAGAGAGGACTAGGCGCTTCTTC.